This TCR beta chain was recorded in a study of blood T cell repertoires in COVID-19. The overall study: Acute and convalescent COVID-19 specimens originated in the United States, Italy and Spain.

Data came from immunoSEQ multiplex PCR; TCRdb stores just in-frame clones and leaves some out. The sample gives about 280,000 clones, roughly 86% of which show up once; 0.75% to 1% is in the top ten. A few counts support this clone. Germline CDR1 reads SGHDT; CDR2 reads YYEEEE. The CDR3 extends over 14 amino acids. The ends lost 2 bases at V and 2 bases at J; junction bases unmatched: 1. Across 20 to 25 US areas, participants ranged in age from about 18 to 90 years. Assignment of participants to cohorts was predicated upon participant-reported clinical history. Donors of Cohort 3 who recovered were those that had two negative PCRs, clearance, or symptom resolution.

The chain joins TRBV5-6 to TRBJ2-1, with 7 bases lining up with TRBD2. Sample: PBMCs or T cells enriched from blood (not recorded which). The receptor comes from a woman aged 25-40 years who had recovered from COVID-19. This CDR3 is CASSFGRTYNEQFF. The CDR3 bases are TGTGCCAGCAGCTTCGGGAGGACCTACAATGAGCAGTTCTTC.